This section outlines one T cell receptor beta chain sequence together with its context. The antigen is undetermined. The source of the sample is a study of CD8+CD57+ T cells in acquired aplastic anemia. About the study: The mean DNA yield obtained from sorted CD4+ and CD8+ cells came to about 3.2 ug. Findings of the study overall: The study found no significant CD8+ Simpson's diversity difference between patients and controls. Patients and controls shared approximately 30 CD8+ CDR3 sequences.

CDR3 length: 14 residues. The V end lost 3 bases, the J end lost 7 bases, and 10 bases lay between the germline ends. Germline V lookup: CDR1 LNHDA, CDR2 SQIVND (reference sequence). Researchers used genomic DNA as the template to profile TCR beta VDJ and CDR3. Each CDR3 protein gets one entry after TCRdb re-called the reads with MiXCR. Among 200,000 or so distinct CDR3 sequences listed, around 65% were seen once. The sample was sorted CD4+, CD8+, or CD8+CD57+ T cells (not recorded which) from PBMCs. The chain uses TRBV19 and TRBJ1-6; no firm D call. This TCR was recovered from a human donor with severe aplastic anemia or a healthy control (not recorded which). CDR3 in amino acids: CASSIYYGNSPLHF. The CDR3, as DNA: TGTGCCAGTAGTATTTATTACGGGAATTCACCCCTCCACTTT.